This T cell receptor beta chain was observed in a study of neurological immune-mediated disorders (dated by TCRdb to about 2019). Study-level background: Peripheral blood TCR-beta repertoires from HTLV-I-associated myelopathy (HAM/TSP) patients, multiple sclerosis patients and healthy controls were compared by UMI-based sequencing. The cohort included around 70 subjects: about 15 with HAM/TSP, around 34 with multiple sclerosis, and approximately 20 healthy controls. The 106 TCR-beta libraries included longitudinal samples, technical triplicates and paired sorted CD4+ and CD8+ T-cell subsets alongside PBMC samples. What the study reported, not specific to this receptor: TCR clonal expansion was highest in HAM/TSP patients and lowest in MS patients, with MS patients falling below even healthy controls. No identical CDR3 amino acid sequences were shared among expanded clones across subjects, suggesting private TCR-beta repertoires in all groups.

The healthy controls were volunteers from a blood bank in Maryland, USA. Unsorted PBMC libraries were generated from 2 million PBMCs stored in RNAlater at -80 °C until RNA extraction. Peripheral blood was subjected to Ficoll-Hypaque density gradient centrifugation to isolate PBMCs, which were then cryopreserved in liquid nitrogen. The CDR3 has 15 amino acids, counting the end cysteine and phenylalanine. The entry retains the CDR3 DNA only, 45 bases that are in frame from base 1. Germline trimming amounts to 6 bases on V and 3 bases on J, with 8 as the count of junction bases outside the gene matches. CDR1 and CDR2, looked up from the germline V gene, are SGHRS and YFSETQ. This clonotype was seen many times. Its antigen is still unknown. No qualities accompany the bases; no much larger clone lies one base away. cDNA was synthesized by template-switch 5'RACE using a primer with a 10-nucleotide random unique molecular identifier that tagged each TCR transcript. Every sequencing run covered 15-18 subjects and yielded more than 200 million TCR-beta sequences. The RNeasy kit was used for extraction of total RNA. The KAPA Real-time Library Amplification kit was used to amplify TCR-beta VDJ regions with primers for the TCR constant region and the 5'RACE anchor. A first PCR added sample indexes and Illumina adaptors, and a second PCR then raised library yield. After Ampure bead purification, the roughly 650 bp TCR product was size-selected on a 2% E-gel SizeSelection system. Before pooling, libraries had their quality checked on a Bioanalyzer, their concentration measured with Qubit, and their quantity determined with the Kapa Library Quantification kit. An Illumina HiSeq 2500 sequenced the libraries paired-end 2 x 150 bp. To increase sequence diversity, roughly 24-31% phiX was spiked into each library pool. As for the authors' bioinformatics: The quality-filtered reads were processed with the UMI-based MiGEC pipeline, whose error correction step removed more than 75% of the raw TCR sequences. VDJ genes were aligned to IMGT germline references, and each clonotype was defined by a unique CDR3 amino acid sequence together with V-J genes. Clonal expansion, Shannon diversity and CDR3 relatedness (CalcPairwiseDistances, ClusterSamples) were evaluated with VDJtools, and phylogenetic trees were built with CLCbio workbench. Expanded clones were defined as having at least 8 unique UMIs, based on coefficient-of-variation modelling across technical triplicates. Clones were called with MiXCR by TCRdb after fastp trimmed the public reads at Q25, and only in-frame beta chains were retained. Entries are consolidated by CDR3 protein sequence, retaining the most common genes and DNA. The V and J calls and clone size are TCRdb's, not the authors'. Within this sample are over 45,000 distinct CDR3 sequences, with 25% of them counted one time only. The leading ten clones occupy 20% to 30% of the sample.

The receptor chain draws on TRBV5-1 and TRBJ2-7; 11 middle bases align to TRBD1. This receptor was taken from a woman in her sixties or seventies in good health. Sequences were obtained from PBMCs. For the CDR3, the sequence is CASNLGQGVIYEQYF. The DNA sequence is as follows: TGCGCCAGCAACCTGGGACAGGGGGTAATCTACGAGCAGTACTTC.